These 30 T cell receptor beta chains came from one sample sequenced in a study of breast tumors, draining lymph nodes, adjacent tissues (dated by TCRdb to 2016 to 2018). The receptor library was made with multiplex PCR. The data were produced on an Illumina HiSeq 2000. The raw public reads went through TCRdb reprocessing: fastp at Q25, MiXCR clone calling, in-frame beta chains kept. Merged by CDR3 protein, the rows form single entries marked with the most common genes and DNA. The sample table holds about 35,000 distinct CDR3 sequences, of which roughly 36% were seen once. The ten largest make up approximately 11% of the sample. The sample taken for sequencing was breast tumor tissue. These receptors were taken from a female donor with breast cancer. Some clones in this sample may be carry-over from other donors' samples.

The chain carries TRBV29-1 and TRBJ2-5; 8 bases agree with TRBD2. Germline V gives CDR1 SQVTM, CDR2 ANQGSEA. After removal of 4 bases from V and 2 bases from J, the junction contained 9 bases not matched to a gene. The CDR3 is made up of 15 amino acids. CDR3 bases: TGCAGCGTTGCGGGCGGGGGGACCGATCAAGAGACCCAGTACTTC. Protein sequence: CSVAGGGTDQETQYF.

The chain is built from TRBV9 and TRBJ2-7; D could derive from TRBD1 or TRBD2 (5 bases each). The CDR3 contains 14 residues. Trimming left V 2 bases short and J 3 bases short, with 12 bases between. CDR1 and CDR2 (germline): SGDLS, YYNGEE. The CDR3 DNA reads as TGTGCCAGCAGCGTGGGACGGGGTGACTACGAGCAGTACTTC. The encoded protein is CASSVGRGDYEQYF.

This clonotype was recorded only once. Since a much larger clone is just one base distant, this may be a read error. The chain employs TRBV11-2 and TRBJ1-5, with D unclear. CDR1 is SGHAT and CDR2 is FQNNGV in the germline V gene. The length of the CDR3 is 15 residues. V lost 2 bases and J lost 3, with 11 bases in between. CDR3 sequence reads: CASSLTGTTNQPQHF. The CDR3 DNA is TGTGCCAGCAGCTTAACGGGCACCACCAATCAGCCCCAGCATTTT.

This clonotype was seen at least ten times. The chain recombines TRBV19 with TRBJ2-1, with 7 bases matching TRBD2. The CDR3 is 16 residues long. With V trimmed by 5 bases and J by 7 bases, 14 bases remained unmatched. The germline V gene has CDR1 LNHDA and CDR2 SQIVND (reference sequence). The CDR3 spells CASSRGWGGSVNEQFF. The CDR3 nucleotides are TGTGCCAGTAGTCGCGGATGGGGCGGGAGCGTGAATGAGCAGTTCTTC.

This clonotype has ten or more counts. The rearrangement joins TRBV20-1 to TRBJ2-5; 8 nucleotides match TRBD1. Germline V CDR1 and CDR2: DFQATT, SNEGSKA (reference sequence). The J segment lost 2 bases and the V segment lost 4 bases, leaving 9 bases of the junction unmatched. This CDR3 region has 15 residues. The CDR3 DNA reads TGCAGTGCTAACCGAGGGACAGGAATACAAGAGACCCAGTACTTC. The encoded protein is CSANRGTGIQETQYF.

The CDR3 spells CASSESRGGGTYNEQFF. For the CDR3, the DNA is TGCGCCAGCAGTGAGTCGAGGGGCGGGGGGACCTACAATGAGCAGTTCTTC. V usage is TRBV10-2 and J usage is TRBJ2-1; 8 bases fit TRBD2. CDR1 and CDR2 (germline): WSHSY, SAAADI. The CDR3 is 17 residues long. V shed 0 bases, J shed 2 bases, and the junction held 6 bases outside the gene matches.

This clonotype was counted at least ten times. The CDR3 DNA is TGCAGTGCCAGGGTTAGAGGTAGCACAGATACGCAGTATTTT. Translated, it gives CSARVRGSTDTQYF. The chain joins TRBV20-1 to TRBJ2-3; D possibly corresponds to TRBD1 (5 bases). CDR3 length equals 14 residues. V was clipped by 6 bases and J by 0 bases, with 13 bases between them. The V gene's germline CDR1 is DFQATT and CDR2 SNEGSKA (reference sequence).

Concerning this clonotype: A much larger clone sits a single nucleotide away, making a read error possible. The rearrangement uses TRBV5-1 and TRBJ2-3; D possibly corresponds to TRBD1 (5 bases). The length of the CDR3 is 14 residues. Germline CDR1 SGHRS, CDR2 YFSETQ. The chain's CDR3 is CASSLELPTDTQCF. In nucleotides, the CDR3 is TGCGCCAGCAGCTTGGAGCTGCCGACAGATACGCAGTGTTTT.

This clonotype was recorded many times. The CDR3 region is CASSVELDSEYTGELFF. The DNA of the CDR3 is TGTGCCAGCAGCGTAGAATTGGACTCGGAATACACCGGGGAGCTGTTTTTT. The chain carries TRBV9 and TRBJ2-2; a weak D match, TRBD2 (5 bases). The V end was cut by 0 bases, the J end by 3 bases, with 15 bases between. Germline lookup yields CDR1 SGDLS and CDR2 YYNGEE. CDR3 length: 17 residues.

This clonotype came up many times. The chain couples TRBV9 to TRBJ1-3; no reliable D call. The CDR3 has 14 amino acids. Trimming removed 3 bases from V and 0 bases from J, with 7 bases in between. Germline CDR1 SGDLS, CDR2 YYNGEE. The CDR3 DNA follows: TGTGCCAGCAGCGCTCGGGTCTCTGGAAACACCATATATTTT. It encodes CASSARVSGNTIYF. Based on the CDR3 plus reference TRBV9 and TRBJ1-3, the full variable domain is DSGVTQTPKHLITATGQRVTLRCSPRSGDLSVYWYQQSLDQGLQFLIQYYNGEERAKGNILERFSAQQFPDLHSELNLSSLELGDSALYFCASSARVSGNTIYFGEGSWLTVV.

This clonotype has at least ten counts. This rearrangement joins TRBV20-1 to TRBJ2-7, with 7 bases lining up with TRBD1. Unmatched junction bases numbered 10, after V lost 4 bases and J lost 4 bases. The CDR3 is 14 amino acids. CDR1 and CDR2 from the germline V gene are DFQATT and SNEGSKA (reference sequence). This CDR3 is CSATRQGVSYEQYF. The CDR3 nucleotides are TGCAGTGCTACTAGGCAGGGGGTATCATACGAGCAGTACTTC.

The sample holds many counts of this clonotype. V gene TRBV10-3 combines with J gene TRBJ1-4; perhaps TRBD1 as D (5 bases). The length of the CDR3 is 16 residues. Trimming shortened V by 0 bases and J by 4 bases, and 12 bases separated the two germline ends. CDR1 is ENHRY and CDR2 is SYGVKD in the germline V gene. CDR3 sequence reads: CAISESRGGINEKLFF. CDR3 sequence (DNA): TGTGCCATCAGTGAGTCGCGCGGGGGGATTAATGAAAAACTGTTTTTT.

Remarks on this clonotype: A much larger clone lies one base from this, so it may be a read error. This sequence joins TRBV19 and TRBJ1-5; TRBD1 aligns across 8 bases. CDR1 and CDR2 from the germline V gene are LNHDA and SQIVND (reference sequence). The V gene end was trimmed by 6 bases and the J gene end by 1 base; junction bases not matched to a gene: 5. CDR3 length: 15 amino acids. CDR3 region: CASSAQGASNQPQHF. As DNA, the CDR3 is TGTGCCAGTAGCGCCCAGGGGGCAAGCAATCAGCCCCAGCATTTT.

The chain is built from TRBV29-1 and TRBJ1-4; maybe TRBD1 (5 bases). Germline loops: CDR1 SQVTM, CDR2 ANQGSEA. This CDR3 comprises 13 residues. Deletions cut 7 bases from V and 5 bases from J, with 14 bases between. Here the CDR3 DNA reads TGCAGCGGTCAGGGTTCCCCGAATGAAAAACTGTTTTTT. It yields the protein CSGQGSPNEKLFF.

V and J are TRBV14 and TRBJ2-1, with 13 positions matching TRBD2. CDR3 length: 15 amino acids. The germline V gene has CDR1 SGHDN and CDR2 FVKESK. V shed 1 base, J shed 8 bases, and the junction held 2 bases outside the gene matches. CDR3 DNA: TGTGCCAGCAGCCAAGTACTAGCGGGAGGGTATGAGCAGTTCTTC. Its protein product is CASSQVLAGGYEQFF.

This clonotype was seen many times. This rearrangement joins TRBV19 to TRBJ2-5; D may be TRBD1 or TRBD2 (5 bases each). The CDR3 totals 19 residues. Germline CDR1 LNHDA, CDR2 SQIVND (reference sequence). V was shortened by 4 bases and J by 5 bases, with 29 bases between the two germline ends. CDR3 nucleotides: TGTGCCAGTAGTAAGGGTTATAGGGTTATTGAGCCGTGGGGGGAGACCCAGTACTTC. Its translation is CASSKGYRVIEPWGETQYF. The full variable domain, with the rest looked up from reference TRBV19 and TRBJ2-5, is DGGITQSPKYLFRKEGQNVTLSCEQNLNHDAMYWYRQDPGQGLRLIYYSQIVNDFQKGDIAEGYSVSREKKESFPLTVTSAQKNPTAFYLCASSKGYRVIEPWGETQYFGPGTRLLVL.

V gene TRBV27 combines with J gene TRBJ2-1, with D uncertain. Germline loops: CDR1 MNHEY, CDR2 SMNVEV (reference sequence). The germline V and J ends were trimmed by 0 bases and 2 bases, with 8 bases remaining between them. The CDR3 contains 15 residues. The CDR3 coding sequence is TGTGCCAGCAGTTTATCAAGGCAGACCTACAATGAGCAGTTCTTC. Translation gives CASSLSRQTYNEQFF.

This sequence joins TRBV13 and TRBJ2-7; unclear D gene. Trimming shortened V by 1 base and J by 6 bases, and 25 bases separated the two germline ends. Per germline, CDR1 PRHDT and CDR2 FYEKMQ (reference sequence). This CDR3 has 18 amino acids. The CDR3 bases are TGTGCCAGCAGCTTAGCCCTCACAACTTCCCCCTATACTCCCGAGCAGTACTTC. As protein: CASSLALTTSPYTPEQYF.

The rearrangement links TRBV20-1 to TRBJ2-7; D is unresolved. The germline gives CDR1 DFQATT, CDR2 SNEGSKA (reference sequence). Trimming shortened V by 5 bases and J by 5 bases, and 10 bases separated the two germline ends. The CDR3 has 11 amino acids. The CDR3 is CSAGLEHEQYF. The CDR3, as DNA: TGCAGTGCTGGTCTAGAGCACGAGCAGTACTTC.

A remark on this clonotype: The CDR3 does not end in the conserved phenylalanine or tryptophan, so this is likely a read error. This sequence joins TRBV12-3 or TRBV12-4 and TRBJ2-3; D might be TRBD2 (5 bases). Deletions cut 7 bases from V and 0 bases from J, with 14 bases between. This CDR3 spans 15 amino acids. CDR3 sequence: CASINEGGSTDTQYL. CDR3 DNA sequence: TGTGCCAGCATAAATGAGGGCGGGAGCACAGATACGCAGTATCTT.

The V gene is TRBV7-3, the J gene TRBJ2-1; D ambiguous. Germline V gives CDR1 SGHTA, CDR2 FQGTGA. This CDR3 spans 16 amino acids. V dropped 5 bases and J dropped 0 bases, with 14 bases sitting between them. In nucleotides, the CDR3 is TGTGCCAGCAGCCCCTTCCCACTGTGCTCCTACAATGAGCAGTTCTTC. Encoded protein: CASSPFPLCSYNEQFF.

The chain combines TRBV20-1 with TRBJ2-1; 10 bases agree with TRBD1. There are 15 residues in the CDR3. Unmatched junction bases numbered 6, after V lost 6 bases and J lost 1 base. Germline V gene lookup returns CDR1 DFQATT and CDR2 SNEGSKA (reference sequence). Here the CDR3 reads CSAETGGMSYNEQFF. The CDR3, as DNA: TGCAGTGCGGAGACAGGGGGCATGTCCTACAATGAGCAGTTCTTC.

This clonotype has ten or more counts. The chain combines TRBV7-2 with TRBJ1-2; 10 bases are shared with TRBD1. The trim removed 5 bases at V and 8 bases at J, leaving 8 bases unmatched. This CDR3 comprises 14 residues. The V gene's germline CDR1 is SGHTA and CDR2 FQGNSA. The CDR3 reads CASSQGTGVLGYTF. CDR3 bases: TGTGCCAGCAGCCAGGGGACAGGGGTACTGGGCTACACCTTC. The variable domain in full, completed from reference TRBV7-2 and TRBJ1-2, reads GAGVSQSPSNKVTEKGKDVELRCDPISGHTALYWYRQSLGQGLEFLIYFQGNSAPDKSGLPSDRFSAERTGGSVSTLTIQRTQQEDSAVYLCASSQGTGVLGYTFGSGTRLTVV.

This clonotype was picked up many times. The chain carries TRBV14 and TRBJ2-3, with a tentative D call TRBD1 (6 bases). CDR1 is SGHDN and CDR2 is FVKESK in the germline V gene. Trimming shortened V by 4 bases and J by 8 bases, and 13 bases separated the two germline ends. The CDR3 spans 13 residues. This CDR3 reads CASSPGTFTTQYF. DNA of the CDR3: TGTGCCAGCAGCCCGGGGACATTCACTACGCAGTATTTT.

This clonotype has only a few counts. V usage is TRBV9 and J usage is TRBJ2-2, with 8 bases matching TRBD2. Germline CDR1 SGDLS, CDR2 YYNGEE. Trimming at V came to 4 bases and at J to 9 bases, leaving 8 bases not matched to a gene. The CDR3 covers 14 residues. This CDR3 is CASSSSSGFRELFF. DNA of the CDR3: TGTGCCAGCAGCTCCTCTAGCGGGTTCCGGGAGCTGTTTTTT.

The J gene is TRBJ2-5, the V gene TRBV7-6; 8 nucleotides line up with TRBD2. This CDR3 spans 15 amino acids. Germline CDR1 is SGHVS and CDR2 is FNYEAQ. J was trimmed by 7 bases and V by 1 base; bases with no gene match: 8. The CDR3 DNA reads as TGTGCCAGCAGCTTAGGGGGAGCGGGAGTTGGGACCCAGTACTTC. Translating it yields CASSLGGAGVGTQYF.

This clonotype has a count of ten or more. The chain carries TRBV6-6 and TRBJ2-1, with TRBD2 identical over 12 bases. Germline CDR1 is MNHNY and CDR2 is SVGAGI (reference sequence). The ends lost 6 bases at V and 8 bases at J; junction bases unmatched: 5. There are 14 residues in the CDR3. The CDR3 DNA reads TGTGCCAGCAGGACTAGCGGGAGTTTCCATGAGCAGTTCTTC. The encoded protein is CASRTSGSFHEQFF.

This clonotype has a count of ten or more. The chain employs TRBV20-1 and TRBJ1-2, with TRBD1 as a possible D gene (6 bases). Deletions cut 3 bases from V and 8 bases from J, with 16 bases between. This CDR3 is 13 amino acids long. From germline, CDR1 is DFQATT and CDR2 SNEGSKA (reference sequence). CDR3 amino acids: CSARETGAKGYTF. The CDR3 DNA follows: TGCAGTGCTAGGGAGACAGGCGCTAAGGGCTACACCTTC.

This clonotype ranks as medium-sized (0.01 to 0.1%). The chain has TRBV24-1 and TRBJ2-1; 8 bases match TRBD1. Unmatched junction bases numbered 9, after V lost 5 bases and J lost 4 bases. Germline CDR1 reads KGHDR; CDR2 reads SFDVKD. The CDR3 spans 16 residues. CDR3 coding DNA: TGTGCCACCAGTGTAGGACAGGGAAGCGTTTACAATGAGCAGTTCTTC. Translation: CATSVGQGSVYNEQFF.

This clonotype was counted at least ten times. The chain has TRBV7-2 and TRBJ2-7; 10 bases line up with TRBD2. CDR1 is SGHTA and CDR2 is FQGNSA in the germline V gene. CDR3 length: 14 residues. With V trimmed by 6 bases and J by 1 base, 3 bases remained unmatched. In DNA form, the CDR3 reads TGTGCCAGCAGACGGACTAGCGGTTCCTACGAGCAGTACTTC. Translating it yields CASRRTSGSYEQYF.